Listed below are T cell receptor beta chains from one sample, sequenced in a study of T cell responses to AZD1222 COVID-19 vaccine. Repertoires were generated with immunoSEQ multiplex PCR, while TCRdb's copy carries only in-frame clones and drops some. The repertoire consists of more than 85,000 clones, with about nine tenths occurring once and the leading ten covering 2% to 2.5%. The sample was peripheral blood, taken 28 days after the second AZD1222 dose. These receptors were taken from an adult who received the AZD1222 COVID-19 vaccine. Both conserved end residues are part of each CDR3. Each record gives: V gene, J gene, CDR3 protein.

v_gene: TRBV18; j_gene: TRBJ1-4; CDR3aa: CASSPQDREKLFF
v_gene: TRBV13; j_gene: TRBJ2-1; CDR3aa: CASSSDRQGRNEQFF
v_gene: TRBV4-2; j_gene: TRBJ2-3; CDR3aa: CASSQGDGADTQYF
v_gene: TRBV5-1; j_gene: TRBJ2-5; CDR3aa: CASSLAGQMQETQYF
v_gene: TRBV2; j_gene: TRBJ1-6; CDR3aa: CASRLTGGGLLSYNSPLHF
v_gene: TRBV10-3; j_gene: TRBJ2-3; CDR3aa: CGSGYQELDTQYF
v_gene: TRBV7-9; j_gene: TRBJ1-3; CDR3aa: CASIGSSGNTIYF
v_gene: TRBV4-3; j_gene: TRBJ2-7; CDR3aa: CASSHSGDEQYF
v_gene: TRBV24-1; j_gene: TRBJ2-1; CDR3aa: CATSDKAERPYNEQFF
v_gene: TRBV14; j_gene: TRBJ2-2; CDR3aa: CASSLQGAGTGELFF
v_gene: TRBV5-6; j_gene: TRBJ1-2; CDR3aa: CASSLGTAQTYGYTF
v_gene: TRBV28; j_gene: TRBJ1-4; CDR3aa: CASSFLGGLNSEKLFF
v_gene: TRBV7-2; j_gene: TRBJ2-1; CDR3aa: CASSLVGLENNEQFF
v_gene: TRBV6-5; j_gene: TRBJ1-2; CDR3aa: CASTKIGTGDGYTF
v_gene: TRBV7-2; j_gene: TRBJ1-3; CDR3aa: CASSRLAGGNTIYF
v_gene: TRBV7-9; j_gene: TRBJ1-2; CDR3aa: CASSPQVAIYGYTF
v_gene: TRBV7-9; j_gene: TRBJ1-5; CDR3aa: CASSLGQGAFQPQHF
v_gene: TRBV7-8; j_gene: TRBJ2-3; CDR3aa: CASSLLRGGSTDTQYF
v_gene: TRBV7-9; j_gene: TRBJ2-2; CDR3aa: CASSRPGHITNTGELFF
v_gene: TRBV30; j_gene: TRBJ1-5; CDR3aa: CAWSPWASQPQHF
v_gene: TRBV4-3; j_gene: TRBJ2-5; CDR3aa: CASSQESGTKETQYF
v_gene: TRBV12-5; j_gene: TRBJ1-6; CDR3aa: CASGLDRYSPLHF
v_gene: TRBV6-4; j_gene: TRBJ2-7; CDR3aa: CASSVTGGYEQYF
v_gene: TRBV28; j_gene: TRBJ2-1; CDR3aa: CASSRTSGGREQFF
v_gene: TRBV7-2; j_gene: TRBJ1-2; CDR3aa: CASSLESGRHYGYTF
v_gene: TRBV15; j_gene: TRBJ2-7; CDR3aa: CATSKRDRGYEQYF
v_gene: TRBV29-1; j_gene: TRBJ2-7; CDR3aa: CSVEGTGLYEQYF
v_gene: TRBV10-3; j_gene: TRBJ1-1; CDR3aa: CAISVLQGSTEAFF
v_gene: TRBV10-3; j_gene: TRBJ2-5; CDR3aa: CAIANVGDQETQYF
v_gene: TRBV14; j_gene: TRBJ2-7; CDR3aa: CASSNTRRLAEQYF
v_gene: TRBV15; j_gene: TRBJ1-1; CDR3aa: CATSPRQPMNTEAFF
v_gene: TRBV9; j_gene: TRBJ2-2; CDR3aa: CASSVVGVDTGELFF
v_gene: TRBV4-2; j_gene: TRBJ1-3; CDR3aa: CASSFRTGSGNTIYF
v_gene: TRBV9; j_gene: TRBJ1-2; CDR3aa: CASSVNNYYGYTF
v_gene: TRBV15; j_gene: TRBJ2-1; CDR3aa: CATSGSRGYEQFF
v_gene: TRBV7-2; j_gene: TRBJ1-6; CDR3aa: CASRASGNSPLHF
v_gene: TRBV7-8; j_gene: TRBJ2-5; CDR3aa: CASSPLAGGPETQYF
v_gene: TRBV9; j_gene: TRBJ1-1; CDR3aa: CASSVGPQAVAEAFF
v_gene: TRBV18; j_gene: TRBJ2-3; CDR3aa: CASSSLRPAPDTQYF
v_gene: TRBV4-3; j_gene: TRBJ2-1; CDR3aa: CASSPAGGAYNEQFF
v_gene: TRBV7-2; j_gene: TRBJ1-2; CDR3aa: CASSPPGHGYGYTF
v_gene: TRBV5-4; j_gene: TRBJ1-5; CDR3aa: CASSLGPGSNQPQHF
v_gene: TRBV5-1; j_gene: TRBJ1-1; CDR3aa: CASSLTGMNTEAFF
v_gene: TRBV7-9; j_gene: TRBJ1-2; CDR3aa: CASSLVRDRVRGYTF
v_gene: TRBV5-1; j_gene: TRBJ1-2; CDR3aa: CASSLSGQVADGYTF